The 28 T cell receptor beta chains below were found in one sample sequenced in a study of Ad26.COV2.S vaccination and SARS-CoV-2 variants. Described treatment: 15 to 20 received Ad26.COV2.S at low or high dose, single or two shots; about 5 received placebo; per-sample allocation not given. Each sample was drawn 63 days after the first injection (of vaccine or placebo). Generated by immunoSEQ multiplex PCR, the TCRdb table keeps only in-frame clones and is missing some. The sample consists of hundreds of thousands of clones, around 87% of them appearing once. The sample consisted of peripheral blood, taken in a trial of Ad26.COV2.S vaccine versus placebo. These receptors came from a person aged 18 to 59 who received the Ad26.COV2.S COVID-19 vaccine or a placebo.

The chain carries TRBV30 and TRBJ1-2; TRBD1 is a possible D gene (5 bases). This CDR3 is built from 13 residues. V was pared by 2 bases and J by 8 bases, with 15 bases between. In germline, CDR1 is GTSNPN, CDR2 SVGIG (reference sequence). CDR3 DNA sequence: TGTGCCTGGAGTCTCGGGGAGGGGCTCGGCTACACCTTC. Protein sequence: CAWSLGEGLGYTF.

The chain joins TRBV27 to TRBJ2-2, with TRBD2 matching 12 bases. The CDR3 consists of 15 residues. J lost 4 bases, V lost 7 bases, and 4 bases had no gene match. Germline lookup yields CDR1 MNHEY and CDR2 SMNVEV (reference sequence). The CDR3 DNA reads TGTGCCAGCACCGGGGGACTAGCGGGCACCGGGGAGCTGTTTTTT. Residues: CASTGGLAGTGELFF.

The V and J genes are TRBV7-9 and TRBJ2-4; D not certain. V gave up 3 bases and J gave up 5 bases, with 5 bases separating them. Germline CDR1 SEHNR, CDR2 FQNEAQ (reference sequence). The length of the CDR3 is 12 residues. CDR3 in DNA: TGTGCCAGCAGCTTTGGTCAAAACATTCAGTACTTC. Translation: CASSFGQNIQYF.

CDR3 residues: CASRPDRQETQYF. CDR3 nucleotides: TGTGCCAGCAGACCAGACCGGCAAGAGACCCAGTACTTC. The chain couples TRBV27 to TRBJ2-5; D uncertain. This CDR3 region has 13 residues. The V end was cut by 6 bases, the J end by 2 bases, with 10 bases between. Germline lookup yields CDR1 MNHEY and CDR2 SMNVEV (reference sequence).

This clone was recorded only once. Germline and junction disagree at one end, which may indicate a read error. V is TRBV7-2 and J is TRBJ2-1, with TRBD2 matching 15 bases. This CDR3 comprises 17 residues. Germline V lookup: CDR1 SGHTA, CDR2 FQGNSA. The CDR3 DNA is TGTGCCGGCAGCTTAGTTGGGACTAGCGGGGGGTACAATGAGCAGTTCTTC. Translation gives CAGSLVGTSGGYNEQFF.

This chain uses TRBV7-9 with TRBJ1-5; unclear D gene. The CDR3 is 14 amino acids. Germline CDR1 SEHNR, CDR2 FQNEAQ (reference sequence). Trimming pared 3 bases from V and 5 bases from J, leaving 11 bases between. The CDR3 nucleotides read TGTGCCAGCAGCTTGACGGCAGAACATCAGCCCCAGCATTTT. This gives the protein CASSLTAEHQPQHF.

This rearrangement joins TRBV6-2 or TRBV6-3 to TRBJ2-3; TRBD2 matches at 15 bases. The germline V gene encodes CDR1 MNHEY and CDR2 SVGEGT. V lost 6 bases and J lost 5; bases outside the gene matches: 6. The CDR3 totals 16 residues. The CDR3 DNA is TGTGCCAGCAGCCTTGGACTAGCGGGGGGGTTAGATACGCAGTATTTT. This encodes CASSLGLAGGLDTQYF.

The V call is TRBV18, the J call TRBJ2-5, with D perhaps TRBD2 (6 bases). Trimming left V 5 bases short and J 2 bases short, with 9 bases between. Germline V gene data show CDR1 as KGHSH and CDR2 as LQKENI. The CDR3 contains 13 residues. This chain's CDR3 is CASSSGVQETQYF. The CDR3 DNA is TGTGCCAGCTCATCGGGGGTGCAAGAGACCCAGTACTTC.

The chain combines TRBV7-2 with TRBJ2-6, with D hard to call. Trimming pared 1 base from V and 2 bases from J, leaving 12 bases between. The CDR3 is 17 amino acids. Per the germline V gene, CDR1 is SGHTA and CDR2 is FQGNSA. The CDR3 here is CASSLDLGLPGANVLTF. The CDR3 DNA follows: TGTGCCAGCAGCTTAGACTTAGGGCTTCCTGGGGCCAACGTCCTGACTTTC.

This clone has a single count. The V and J genes are TRBV30 and TRBJ2-7; D is unclear. The V and J ends lost 1 base and 2 bases respectively, with 9 bases between them. This CDR3 spans 13 amino acids. Per germline, CDR1 GTSNPN and CDR2 SVGIG (reference sequence). CDR3 nucleotides: TGTGCCTGGAGTGGGGGATCCCCCTACGAGCAGTACTTC. It encodes CAWSGGSPYEQYF.

With regard to this clone: The same CDR3 also results from other DNA sequences found in this sample. The gene calls are TRBV30 and TRBJ2-1, with 7 bases identical to TRBD1. The germline gives CDR1 GTSNPN, CDR2 SVGIG (reference sequence). CDR3 length: 14 amino acids. The V gene end was trimmed by 1 base and the J gene end by 12 bases; junction bases not matched to a gene: 12. The CDR3 spells CAWSAPGDRVRQFF. Here the CDR3 DNA reads TGTGCCTGGAGTGCCCCTGGAGACAGGGTAAGGCAGTTCTTC.

The chain carries TRBV5-1 and TRBJ2-3; tentative D call: TRBD1 (6 bases). Germline loops: CDR1 SGHRS, CDR2 YFSETQ. This CDR3 has 13 amino acids. Trimming left V 4 bases short and J 6 bases short, with 12 bases between. CDR3 amino acids: CASSRQVKDTQYF. In DNA form, the CDR3 reads TGCGCCAGCAGCAGACAGGTAAAGGATACGCAGTATTTT.

CDR3 protein: CASSEFGGGYAFF. In DNA form, the CDR3 reads TGTGCCAGCAGTGAATTCGGGGGCGGTTATGCTTTCTTT. The chain recombines TRBV2 with TRBJ1-1; possibly TRBD1 for D (6 bases). CDR1 and CDR2 from the germline V gene are SNHLY and FYNNEI. The CDR3 length is 13 residues. Trimming removed 2 bases from V and 11 bases from J, with 15 bases in between. The full variable domain, completed using reference TRBV2 and TRBJ1-1, is EPEVTQTPSHQVTQMGQEVILRCVPISNHLYFYWYRQILGQKVEFLVSFYNNEISEKSEIFDDQFSVERPDGSNFTLKIRSTKLEDSAMYFCASSEFGGGYAFFGQGTRLTVV.

The rearrangement uses TRBV4-3 and TRBJ1-6; D not resolved. Trimming shortened V by 0 bases and J by 0 bases, and 15 bases separated the two germline ends. CDR3 length: 19 residues. The germline gives CDR1 LGHNA, CDR2 YSLEER. The CDR3 sequence is CASSQDHGTRSSYNSPLHF. CDR3 nucleotides: TGCGCCAGCAGCCAAGATCATGGAACAAGGAGCTCCTATAATTCACCCCTCCACTTT.

This clone has only a few counts. V is TRBV6-5 and J is TRBJ2-7; TRBD2 might be the D (6 bases). V shed 6 bases and J shed 7 bases, with 19 bases lying between them. This CDR3 region has 14 residues. Germline V gene sequence: CDR1 MNHEY, CDR2 SVGAGI. The CDR3 loop reads CASRKRDSQVEQYF. The CDR3 bases are TGTGCCAGCAGAAAACGGGACTCACAAGTGGAGCAGTACTTC.

This chain connects TRBV12-3 or TRBV12-4 to TRBJ2-5; tentatively, D is TRBD1 (6 bases). V was pared by 9 bases and J by 2 bases, with 13 bases between. The CDR3 spans 13 residues. This chain's CDR3 is CASLGAGQETQYF. The CDR3 nucleotides read TGTGCCAGTCTGGGGGCAGGGCAAGAGACCCAGTACTTC.

This chain joins TRBV30 and TRBJ1-4; 7 bases line up with TRBD1. J was trimmed by 7 bases and V by 4 bases; bases with no gene match: 6. This CDR3 has 13 amino acids. In germline, CDR1 is GTSNPN, CDR2 SVGIG (reference sequence). CDR3 sequence reads: CAWNGDRGEKLFF. The DNA of the CDR3 is TGTGCCTGGAATGGGGACAGAGGTGAAAAACTGTTTTTT.

This clone was observed a handful of times. The chain is built from TRBV27 and TRBJ1-6; TRBD1 agrees at 7 bases. J lost 8 bases, V lost 7 bases, and 8 bases had no gene match. Germline-derived CDR1 and CDR2 are MNHEY and SMNVEV (reference sequence). The CDR3 is made up of 14 amino acids. CDR3: CASKIDREYSPLHF. The DNA of the CDR3 is TGTGCCAGCAAAATAGACAGGGAGTATTCACCCCTCCACTTT.

This chain uses TRBV12-5 with TRBJ2-1; no clear D gene. The CDR3 extends over 13 amino acids. CDR1 is LGHNT and CDR2 is FRNRAP in the germline V gene. Trimming stripped 2 bases from V and 8 bases from J, with 10 bases between. CDR3 loop: CASGLMGSDEQFF. As DNA, the CDR3 is TGTGCTAGTGGTTTGATGGGTTCAGATGAGCAGTTCTTC.

This clone showed up just once. V gene TRBV3-1 (or the pseudogene TRBV3-2) combines with J gene TRBJ1-2; D unclear. Trimming took 5 bases from V and 5 from J, leaving 9 bases between them. The length of the CDR3 is 12 residues. Germline CDR1 LGHDT, CDR2 YNNKEL (reference sequence). DNA for the CDR3: TGTGCCAGCAGCTACAAGGGTTATGGCTACACCTTC. It encodes CASSYKGYGYTF.

In its sample, this clone was seen a few times. The gene calls are TRBV30 and TRBJ2-7, with 7 positions matching TRBD1. J gave up 12 bases and V 0 bases, and 5 bases lay outside the gene matches. CDR1 is GTSNPN, CDR2 SVGIG, per germline (reference sequence). This CDR3 region has 11 residues. Here the CDR3 reads CAWSVGGPGYF. The CDR3 region has the DNA TGTGCCTGGAGTGTAGGGGGCCCAGGGTACTTC.

This sequence joins TRBV5-4 and TRBJ2-7, with 11 nucleotides matching TRBD1. After removal of 5 bases from V and 3 bases from J, the junction contained 4 bases not matched to a gene. CDR1 is SGHNT, CDR2 YYREEE, per germline (reference sequence). This CDR3 has 14 amino acids. CDR3 nucleotides: TGTGCCAGCAGTTCCGGGACAGGGGGCTACGAGCAGTACTTC. Translation gives CASSSGTGGYEQYF.

The chain links TRBV2 to TRBJ2-1, with D tentatively TRBD1 (5 bases). The CDR3 sequence is 15 residues long. Looked up from germline, CDR1 is SNHLY and CDR2 is FYNNEI. The ends were cut back, 9 bases at V and 0 bases at J, with 15 bases in the middle. The chain's CDR3 is CASSQGKGSYNEQFF. Written as DNA, the CDR3 is TGTGCCAGTTCCCAGGGTAAGGGCTCCTACAATGAGCAGTTCTTC.

CDR3 nucleotides: TGTGCCAGCTCCTACAGGGGGGGCTCCTACAATGAGCAGTTCTTC. Amino acid sequence: CASSYRGGSYNEQFF. The V gene is TRBV9, the J gene TRBJ2-1; possible D gene TRBD1, 8 bases. Trimming removed 7 bases at V and 0 bases at J, with 14 bases between. The CDR3 consists of 15 residues. Germline V lookup: CDR1 SGDLS, CDR2 YYNGEE.

This sequence joins TRBV19 and TRBJ2-7; a weak D match, TRBD1 (6 bases). This CDR3 has 12 residues. Trimming took 5 bases from V and 6 from J, leaving 11 bases between them. CDR1 is LNHDA and CDR2 is SQIVND in the germline V gene (reference sequence). CDR3: CASSSGVGEQYF. CDR3 nucleotide sequence: TGTGCCAGTAGTTCAGGGGTAGGCGAGCAGTACTTC. The complete variable domain, with remaining parts taken from reference TRBV19 and TRBJ2-7, reads DGGITQSPKYLFRKEGQNVTLSCEQNLNHDAMYWYRQDPGQGLRLIYYSQIVNDFQKGDIAEGYSVSREKKESFPLTVTSAQKNPTAFYLCASSSGVGEQYFGPGTRLTVT.

The gene calls are TRBV5-1 and TRBJ1-6; no clear D gene. The CDR3 consists of 13 residues. Trimming shortened V by 2 bases and J by 4 bases, and 4 bases separated the two germline ends. Germline values: CDR1 SGHRS, CDR2 YFSETQ. Here the CDR3 DNA reads TGCGCCAGCAGCTTTAGTTATAATTCACCCCTCCACTTT. Translation: CASSFSYNSPLHF.

This clone was recorded only once. This chain joins TRBV7-3 and TRBJ2-1, with D unclear. The germline V gene has CDR1 SGHTA and CDR2 FQGTGA. The CDR3 totals 13 residues. V dropped 3 bases and J dropped 10 bases, with 13 bases sitting between them. The CDR3 coding sequence is TGTGCCAGCAGCTTTAGGGCGACTGAAGAGCAGTTCTTC. It encodes CASSFRATEEQFF. Combining the CDR3 with reference TRBV7-3 and TRBJ2-1 gives the whole variable domain GAGVSQTPSNKVTEKGKYVELRCDPISGHTALYWYRQSLGQGPEFLIYFQGTGAADDSGLPNDRFFAVRPEGSVSTLKIQRTERGDSAVYLCASSFRATEEQFFGPGTRLTVL.

The rearrangement links TRBV3-1 (or the pseudogene TRBV3-2) to TRBJ2-5; the match to TRBD2 covers 8 bases. V trimming: 0 bases; J trimming: 1 base; junction bases outside the gene matches: 7. CDR1 is LGHDT and CDR2 is YNNKEL in the germline V gene (reference sequence). The CDR3 runs to 17 residues. CDR3 sequence: CASSQEAAGGFQETQYF. The CDR3 bases are TGTGCCAGCAGCCAAGAGGCGGCGGGGGGCTTCCAAGAGACCCAGTACTTC.